These T cell receptor beta chains were read from a single sample in a study of tumor and adjacent non-tumor tissue in lung cancer. In TCRdb, the multiplex PCR reads were re-called with MiXCR into one record per CDR3 protein. The data show around 79,000 distinct CDR3 sequences, 55% to 80% seen once. The sample consisted of lung tumor tissue. The receptor source for this set is a middle-aged woman with non-small cell lung cancer. Each CDR3 is given with its conserved first and last residue. Fields, in order: J gene, clone size, D gene, V gene, CDR3 DNA, CDR3 protein. A D gene is named only where the DNA matches it firmly. Some rows have no size entry. The others give once, few or many, or a class for an expanded clone.

j_gene: TRBJ2-3; abundance: .; d_gene: TRBD2; v_gene: TRBV10-3; CDR3nt: TGTACCATCTATGGGACTAGCGGGAGAACAGATACGCAGTATTTT; CDR3aa: CTIYGTSGRTDTQYF
j_gene: TRBJ2-1; abundance: many; d_gene: .; v_gene: TRBV20-1; CDR3nt: TGCAGTGCTAGAGACTCCGGGACTTTCTCGTTCAATGAGCAGTTCTTC; CDR3aa: CSARDSGTFSFNEQFF
j_gene: TRBJ2-5; abundance: once; d_gene: .; v_gene: TRBV6-1; CDR3nt: TGTGTCAGGAGTGACGGAGAGACCCAGTACTTC; CDR3aa: CVRSDGETQYF
j_gene: TRBJ2-3; abundance: .; d_gene: .; v_gene: TRBV12-3/TRBV12-4; CDR3nt: TGTGCCACCAGTATAAAAGGTCCAGGGACGTACAGCACAGATACGCAGTATTTT; CDR3aa: CATSIKGPGTYSTDTQYF
j_gene: TRBJ2-3; abundance: once; d_gene: .; v_gene: TRBV11-3; CDR3nt: TGTGCCAGGTGTGGTGGGGCCCGGAATACGCAGTATTTT; CDR3aa: CARCGGARNTQYF
j_gene: TRBJ2-1; abundance: medium-sized; d_gene: TRBD2; v_gene: TRBV29-1; CDR3nt: TGCAGCGTTGAAGATCCCGGGAGGGCCTCCTACAATGAGCAGTTCTTC; CDR3aa: CSVEDPGRASYNEQFF
j_gene: TRBJ2-5; abundance: many; d_gene: .; v_gene: TRBV7-9; CDR3nt: TGTGCCAGCAGCTTCGTGGGGCAGACCCAGTACTTC; CDR3aa: CASSFVGQTQYF
j_gene: TRBJ2-5; abundance: .; d_gene: .; v_gene: TRBV6-6; CDR3nt: TGTGCCAGCTATTACGATTCGGGTGGGAGTCAGACCCAGTACTTC; CDR3aa: CASYYDSGGSQTQYF
j_gene: TRBJ2-3; abundance: .; d_gene: .; v_gene: TRBV5-5; CDR3nt: TGTACCAGCAGCTTGGGGAGACAGCTAACTAGCACAGATTCGCAGTATTTT; CDR3aa: CTSSLGRQLTSTDSQYF
j_gene: TRBJ2-7; abundance: .; d_gene: TRBD1; v_gene: TRBV29-1; CDR3nt: TGCAGTGTTGGACAGGGACAGTCCCACGAGCAGTACTTC; CDR3aa: CSVGQGQSHEQYF
j_gene: TRBJ1-5; abundance: .; d_gene: .; v_gene: TRBV4-1; CDR3nt: TGCGCCAGCAGCCCGACTTCCACCATCACCAAGTCCCAGCATTTT; CDR3aa: CASSPTSTITKSQHF
j_gene: TRBJ1-2; abundance: .; d_gene: .; v_gene: TRBV6-5; CDR3nt: TGTGATAGCAGCCCCGGGGCAGACTATGGCTACACCTTC; CDR3aa: CDSSPGADYGYTF
j_gene: TRBJ2-3; abundance: .; d_gene: .; v_gene: TRBV15; CDR3nt: TGTGCCACCAGCAGAGAACTCGGGGGCACAGATACGCAGTATTTT; CDR3aa: CATSRELGGTDTQYF
j_gene: TRBJ1-3; abundance: many; d_gene: .; v_gene: TRBV20-1; CDR3nt: TGCAGTGCTCCCCGGGGGCCGGGGGAAAACACCATATATTTT; CDR3aa: CSAPRGPGENTIYF
j_gene: TRBJ2-3; abundance: many; d_gene: TRBD2; v_gene: TRBV29-1; CDR3nt: TGCGCAACTGGACTAGCGCTAACAGATACGCAGTATTTT; CDR3aa: CATGLALTDTQYF
j_gene: TRBJ1-1; abundance: .; d_gene: .; v_gene: TRBV15; CDR3nt: TGTGTCACCAGTAGAGAACGGATGACTGAAGCTTTATTT; CDR3aa: CVTSRERMTEALF
j_gene: TRBJ2-3; abundance: many; d_gene: .; v_gene: TRBV29-1; CDR3nt: TGCAGCGTTGAAGCGGGGTCCTGGTATTTT; CDR3aa: CSVEAGSWYF
j_gene: TRBJ2-1; abundance: .; d_gene: .; v_gene: TRBV6-1; CDR3nt: TGTGCCAGCACAGTTCCAGGATACACCTACAATGAGCAGTTATTC; CDR3aa: CASTVPGYTYNEQLF
j_gene: TRBJ1-2; abundance: .; d_gene: .; v_gene: TRBV4-1; CDR3nt: TGTGCCAGGAGCCAAGTGCAGAGTGACCATGGCTACACCTTC; CDR3aa: CARSQVQSDHGYTF
j_gene: TRBJ2-7; abundance: many; d_gene: .; v_gene: TRBV5-5; CDR3nt: TGTGCCAGCAGCTTGCACGACAGAACCTACGAGCAGTACTTC; CDR3aa: CASSLHDRTYEQYF
j_gene: TRBJ2-5; abundance: many; d_gene: TRBD2; v_gene: TRBV5-6; CDR3nt: TGTGCCAGCAGCCGACTAGCGGGGGCGTCGGGATCAGAGACCCAGTACTTC; CDR3aa: CASSRLAGASGSETQYF
j_gene: TRBJ2-1; abundance: .; d_gene: TRBD1; v_gene: TRBV4-1; CDR3nt: TGCGCCGGCACCACGACAGGGTGGGGCAATGAGCAGTTCTTC; CDR3aa: CAGTTTGWGNEQFF
j_gene: TRBJ1-5; abundance: .; d_gene: TRBD1; v_gene: TRBV6-6; CDR3nt: TGTGCCAGCAGGTACGGGGACAGCTATCAGTCCCAGCATTTT; CDR3aa: CASRYGDSYQSQHF
j_gene: TRBJ2-1; abundance: many; d_gene: TRBD2; v_gene: TRBV6-1; CDR3nt: TGTGCCAGCAGCCCTAGCGGGGGGAGAGGTGAGCAGTTCTTC; CDR3aa: CASSPSGGRGEQFF
j_gene: TRBJ2-7; abundance: .; d_gene: .; v_gene: TRBV1; CDR3nt: TGCACCAGCAGCCAAGACTCCATTATCGGGCACCCCTACGAGCAATACTTC; CDR3aa: CTSSQDSIIGHPYEQYF
j_gene: TRBJ2-7; abundance: .; d_gene: TRBD2; v_gene: TRBV5-4; CDR3nt: TGTGACAGCAGCTTGAATAGCGGGAGGGCCGAGTACGAGCAGTACTTC; CDR3aa: CDSSLNSGRAEYEQYF
j_gene: TRBJ2-5; abundance: .; d_gene: .; v_gene: TRBV25-1; CDR3nt: TGTGCCAGCAGTGACCCCAGGGTCTCGAGTGAGACCCAGTACTTC; CDR3aa: CASSDPRVSSETQYF
j_gene: TRBJ2-7; abundance: .; d_gene: .; v_gene: TRBV11-2; CDR3nt: TGTGCCAGCAGTTTAGATCCCCAGATATCCTACGAGCAGTACTTC; CDR3aa: CASSLDPQISYEQYF
j_gene: TRBJ1-2; abundance: .; d_gene: TRBD1; v_gene: TRBV13; CDR3nt: TGTGCCAGCAGCTTAGGGACAGGGAATGATATCTATGACTACACCTTC; CDR3aa: CASSLGTGNDIYDYTF
j_gene: TRBJ2-2; abundance: .; d_gene: TRBD1; v_gene: TRBV11-1; CDR3nt: TGTGCCAGCGGCAAAAGGGACAGGGGGTCCGGGGAGCTGTTTTTT; CDR3aa: CASGKRDRGSGELFF
j_gene: TRBJ2-1; abundance: .; d_gene: TRBD2; v_gene: TRBV5-4; CDR3nt: TGTGCCAGCAGCTTCTGGCGGGGGTACAATGAGCGGTTCTTT; CDR3aa: CASSFWRGYNERFF
j_gene: TRBJ2-2; abundance: .; d_gene: TRBD2; v_gene: TRBV5-1; CDR3nt: TGCGCCAGCAGCCGCCTGACTAGCGGGACAATCGGGGAGCTGTTTTTT; CDR3aa: CASSRLTSGTIGELFF
j_gene: TRBJ2-7; abundance: .; d_gene: .; v_gene: TRBV6-1; CDR3nt: TGTGCCAGCCGGAGGGGTACTGATACAACCTACGAACACTACTTC; CDR3aa: CASRRGTDTTYEHYF
j_gene: TRBJ2-2; abundance: .; d_gene: TRBD2; v_gene: TRBV4-1; CDR3nt: TGCGTCAGCAGCCAAGAAGGACTAGCGGGAGATCATACCGGGGAGCTGTTTTTT; CDR3aa: CVSSQEGLAGDHTGELFF
j_gene: TRBJ1-5; abundance: .; d_gene: TRBD1; v_gene: TRBV5-6; CDR3nt: TGTGCCAGCAGCACCGGGACAGGTAATAGCAATCAGCCCCAGCATTTT; CDR3aa: CASSTGTGNSNQPQHF
j_gene: TRBJ2-2; abundance: .; d_gene: .; v_gene: TRBV11-1; CDR3nt: TGTGCCAGCAGCTATACTAGTGGCACCGGGGAGCTGTTTTTT; CDR3aa: CASSYTSGTGELFF
j_gene: TRBJ2-3; abundance: .; d_gene: .; v_gene: TRBV6-5; CDR3nt: TGTACCAGCAGAGTCTTTGCTGGCACAAATACGCAGTATTTT; CDR3aa: CTSRVFAGTNTQYF
j_gene: TRBJ2-2; abundance: few; d_gene: .; v_gene: TRBV10-3; CDR3nt: TGTGCCATCAGTGAGGCTCCTCCGACCGGGGAGCTGTTTTTT; CDR3aa: CAISEAPPTGELFF
j_gene: TRBJ2-5; abundance: many; d_gene: .; v_gene: TRBV20-1; CDR3nt: TGCAGTGCTAGAGACTCGAACCCCACCACCCAGTACTTC; CDR3aa: CSARDSNPTTQYF
j_gene: TRBJ2-5; abundance: few; d_gene: .; v_gene: TRBV4-1; CDR3nt: TGCGCCAGCAGCAGGAATAGTCAAGAGACCCAGTACTTC; CDR3aa: CASSRNSQETQYF
j_gene: TRBJ2-2; abundance: .; d_gene: .; v_gene: TRBV11-2; CDR3nt: TGTATCAGCAGCCCCGAAAATCAGAACGCCGGGGAGCTGTTTTTT; CDR3aa: CISSPENQNAGELFF
j_gene: TRBJ2-1; abundance: few; d_gene: TRBD1; v_gene: TRBV29-1; CDR3nt: TGCAGCCTTGAGACAGGGATCAATAAGCAGTTCTTC; CDR3aa: CSLETGINKQFF
j_gene: TRBJ2-7; abundance: .; d_gene: TRBD1; v_gene: TRBV5-6; CDR3nt: TGTGCCAGCAGCTTGGGTGTCTCGACAGGGCAATTTGACGAGCAGTACTTC; CDR3aa: CASSLGVSTGQFDEQYF
j_gene: TRBJ1-1; abundance: .; d_gene: TRBD1; v_gene: TRBV11-2; CDR3nt: TGTGCTAGCAGCCCCGACAGGGGAGGCACTGATGCTTCCTTT; CDR3aa: CASSPDRGGTDASF
j_gene: TRBJ2-5; abundance: .; d_gene: .; v_gene: TRBV14; CDR3nt: TGTGCCAGCAGCCCGGGAGAGACCCAGCACTTC; CDR3aa: CASSPGETQHF
j_gene: TRBJ1-5; abundance: .; d_gene: .; v_gene: TRBV28; CDR3nt: TGTGCCAGCAGTTTAGGGTCCGGGGGGTTTAGCAATCAGCCCCAGCATTTT; CDR3aa: CASSLGSGGFSNQPQHF
j_gene: TRBJ1-1; abundance: .; d_gene: TRBD1; v_gene: TRBV6-1; CDR3nt: TGTGCCAGCAAGTGGGACAGGGGTATGAACACTGAAGCTGTCTTT; CDR3aa: CASKWDRGMNTEAVF
j_gene: TRBJ2-2; abundance: .; d_gene: .; v_gene: TRBV11-3; CDR3nt: TGTGCCTGCAGCTTAGCAGGCTCTGGGGAACTGTTTTTT; CDR3aa: CACSLAGSGELFF
j_gene: TRBJ1-1; abundance: .; d_gene: TRBD1; v_gene: TRBV6-5; CDR3nt: TGTGCCAGGGGCAACAGGGGGCCCGAAGCTTTCTTT; CDR3aa: CARGNRGPEAFF
j_gene: TRBJ2-2; abundance: .; d_gene: .; v_gene: TRBV12-3/TRBV12-4; CDR3nt: TGTGCCAACAGTTTAAATGATTATACCGGGGAGCTGTTTTTT; CDR3aa: CANSLNDYTGELFF
j_gene: TRBJ1-2; abundance: .; d_gene: TRBD1; v_gene: TRBV6-1; CDR3nt: TGTCCCACCAGTGCCGGGACAGGGAACTATGGCTACATCTTC; CDR3aa: CPTSAGTGNYGYIF
j_gene: TRBJ1-6; abundance: .; d_gene: .; v_gene: TRBV11-3; CDR3nt: TGTGCCAGCAGCCCTGACGGGAGCTCCTACAATTCACCCCTTCAATTT; CDR3aa: CASSPDGSSYNSPLQF